The 12 T cell receptor beta chains below were found in one sample sequenced in a study of response to subunit inactivated influenza vaccine. Each CDR3 protein gets one entry after TCRdb re-called the RT-PCR reads with MiXCR. The table lists 800,000 to 1,000,000 distinct CDR3 sequences, about 20% of them singletons. The input for sequencing was PBMCs from blood, taken more than 4 days after vaccination. These receptors came from a man in his forties or fifties who received an inactivated influenza vaccine.

The genes are TRBV9 and TRBJ2-2, with D maybe TRBD2 (6 bases). The V end was cut by 1 base, the J end by 5 bases, with 12 bases between. Germline assignment: CDR1 SGDLS and CDR2 YYNGEE. The CDR3 contains 15 residues. CDR3 nucleotides: TGTGCCAGCAGCGTAATCGGGACTCCTACCGGGGAGCTGTTTTTT. Its protein product is CASSVIGTPTGELFF.

The sample holds a few counts of this clonotype. CDR3 nucleotide sequence: TGTGCCAGCAGCGCCCCCCCAGCGGGAATTGGAAATGAGCAGTTCTTC. Its protein product is CASSAPPAGIGNEQFF. The chain combines TRBV9 with TRBJ2-1; 7 bases agree with TRBD2. CDR1 and CDR2 (germline): SGDLS, YYNGEE. CDR3 length: 16 amino acids. Losses at the gene ends were 3 bases for V and 7 bases for J; bases not matched to a gene: 13.

In this sample, this clonotype turned up a few times. A much larger clone sits a single nucleotide away, making a read error possible. The chain carries TRBV7-2 and TRBJ1-2; 7 bases are shared with TRBD1. The germline gives CDR1 SGHTA, CDR2 FQGNSA. V gave up 3 bases and J gave up 4 bases; unmatched junction bases: 2. This CDR3 region has 13 residues. This CDR3 is CASSFTGAYGYTF. The CDR3 DNA reads as TGTGCCAGCAGCTTCACAGGGGCCTATGGCTACACCTTC.

V is TRBV3-1 and J is TRBJ2-7, with TRBD1 identical over 10 bases. Germline CDR1 and CDR2: LGHDT and YNNKEL (reference sequence). Trimming removed 2 bases from V and 1 base from J; junction bases left unmatched: 8. CDR3 length: 17 amino acids. The CDR3 protein is CASSQLAGQGPSYEQYF. The CDR3 nucleotides read TGTGCCAGCAGCCAATTGGCGGGACAGGGGCCGTCCTACGAGCAGTACTTC.

This clonotype has a handful of counts. The rearrangement uses TRBV6-2 or TRBV6-3 and TRBJ2-5, with unresolved D. The CDR3 covers 12 residues. Deletions cut 5 bases from V and 5 bases from J, with 9 bases between. Germline loops: CDR1 MNHEY, CDR2 SVGEGT. The CDR3 sequence is CASSPPEETQYF. The CDR3 DNA reads as TGTGCCAGCAGTCCCCCTGAGGAGACCCAGTACTTC.

The DNA of the CDR3 is TGTGCCAGCAGCCAAGCCGGGACAGCGGGCGAGCAGTACTTC. This sequence encodes CASSQAGTAGEQYF. The genes are TRBV14 and TRBJ2-7; a weak D match, TRBD1 (7 bases). Trimming removed 1 base at V and 6 bases at J, with 13 bases between. CDR1 and CDR2 (germline): SGHDN, FVKESK. The CDR3 runs 14 residues.

In this sample, this clonotype turned up many times. The chain uses TRBV29-1 and TRBJ2-1, with TRBD2 matching 9 bases. The germline V gene has CDR1 SQVTM and CDR2 ANQGSEA. CDR3 size: 12 residues. The trim removed 2 bases at V and 13 bases at J, leaving 6 bases unmatched. The CDR3 is CSVERLAGVQFF. In nucleotides, the CDR3 is TGCAGCGTTGAACGGTTAGCGGGGGTACAGTTCTTC.

This clonotype was detected only a few times. The chain combines TRBV3-1 with TRBJ2-7; no reliable D call. Germline assignment: CDR1 LGHDT and CDR2 YNNKEL (reference sequence). This CDR3 region has 14 residues. Trimming removed 1 base from V and 0 bases from J, with 7 bases in between. CDR3 sequence: CASSQGHSSYEQYF. CDR3 in DNA: TGTGCCAGCAGCCAAGGACACAGCTCCTACGAGCAGTACTTC.

For the CDR3, the DNA is TGTGCCAGCAGTTTTCCAGGGGGGCAAAGAAGCTACAATGAGCAGTTCTTC. It is translated as CASSFPGGQRSYNEQFF. The chain couples TRBV7-2 to TRBJ2-1, with a weak D call TRBD1 (7 bases). Germline values: CDR1 SGHTA, CDR2 FQGNSA. This CDR3 comprises 17 residues. With 6 bases removed from V and 3 bases from J, the gap between germline ends came to 21 bases.

Only a few counts were recorded for this clonotype. The CDR3 here is CASSQDGASYGYTF. The DNA of the CDR3 is TGTGCCAGCAGCCAAGATGGGGCAAGCTATGGCTACACCTTC. J is TRBJ1-2 and V is TRBV3-1; a weak D match, TRBD1 (5 bases). Trimming took off 0 bases at V and 4 bases at J, with 9 bases between the two ends. CDR1 is LGHDT, CDR2 YNNKEL, per germline (reference sequence). This CDR3 is built from 14 residues.

The chain uses TRBV9 and TRBJ2-3; D is uncertain. From germline, CDR1 is SGDLS and CDR2 YYNGEE. Trimming removed 3 bases from V and 1 base from J, with 12 bases in between. This CDR3 comprises 15 residues. This CDR3 reads CASSAAARGTDTQYF. CDR3 sequence (DNA): TGTGCCAGCAGCGCCGCCGCCCGGGGCACAGATACGCAGTATTTT.

This clonotype was seen many times. This chain connects TRBV25-1 to TRBJ2-1; unclear D gene. Germline CDR1 reads MGHDK; CDR2 reads SYGVNS. This CDR3 is 14 amino acids long. Trimming removed 3 bases at V and 0 bases at J, with 6 bases between. The CDR3 DNA is TGTGCCAGCAGTGATGGCAGCTCCTACAATGAGCAGTTCTTC. It encodes CASSDGSSYNEQFF.